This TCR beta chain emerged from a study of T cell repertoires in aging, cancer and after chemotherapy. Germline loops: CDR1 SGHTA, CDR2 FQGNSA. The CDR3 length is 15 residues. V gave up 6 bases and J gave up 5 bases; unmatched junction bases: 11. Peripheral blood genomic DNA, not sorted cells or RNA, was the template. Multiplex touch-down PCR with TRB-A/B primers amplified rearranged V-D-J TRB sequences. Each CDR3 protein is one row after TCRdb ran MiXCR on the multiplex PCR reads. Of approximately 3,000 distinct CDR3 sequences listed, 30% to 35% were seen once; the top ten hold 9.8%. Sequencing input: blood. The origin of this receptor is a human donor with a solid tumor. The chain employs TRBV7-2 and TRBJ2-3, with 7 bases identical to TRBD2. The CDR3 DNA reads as TGTGCCAGCAGTGTGCTAGCGGTAGCACAAGATACGCAGTATTTT. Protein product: CASSVLAVAQDTQYF.